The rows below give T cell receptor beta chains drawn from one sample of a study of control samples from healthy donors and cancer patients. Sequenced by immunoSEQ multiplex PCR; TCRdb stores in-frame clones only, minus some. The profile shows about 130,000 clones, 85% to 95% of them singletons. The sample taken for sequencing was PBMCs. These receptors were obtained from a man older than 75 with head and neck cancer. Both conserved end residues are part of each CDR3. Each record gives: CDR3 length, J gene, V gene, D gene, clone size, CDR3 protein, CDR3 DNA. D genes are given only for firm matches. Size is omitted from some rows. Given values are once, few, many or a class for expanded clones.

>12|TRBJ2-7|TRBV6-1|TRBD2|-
CASSDWREVGYF
TGTGCCAGCAGTGATTGGCGGGAGGTGGGGTACTTC
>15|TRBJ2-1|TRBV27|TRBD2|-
CASSPLSGGYNEQFF
TGTGCCAGCAGTCCCCTTAGCGGGGGGTACAATGAGCAGTTCTTC
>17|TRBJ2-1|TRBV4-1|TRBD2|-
CASSQQLGGFSYNEQFF
TGCGCCAGCAGCCAACAACTCGGGGGGTTCTCCTACAATGAGCAGTTCTTC
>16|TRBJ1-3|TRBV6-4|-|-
CASSDSGGITGNTIYF
TGTGCCAGCAGTGACTCGGGCGGAATCACTGGAAACACCATATATTTT
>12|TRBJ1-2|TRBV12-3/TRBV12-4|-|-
CATSRGDYGYTF
TGTGCCACCTCTAGAGGGGACTATGGCTACACCTTC
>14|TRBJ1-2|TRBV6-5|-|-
CASSYGYRDNGYTF
TGTGCCAGCAGTTACGGGTACAGGGACAATGGCTACACCTTC
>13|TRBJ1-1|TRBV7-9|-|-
CASSSGPSVGAFF
TGTGCCAGCAGCTCGGGACCGTCCGTGGGAGCTTTCTTT
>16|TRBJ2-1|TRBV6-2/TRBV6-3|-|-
CASSSLAGLPYNEQFF
TGTGCCAGCAGTTCCCTGGCGGGGCTGCCCTACAATGAGCAGTTCTTC
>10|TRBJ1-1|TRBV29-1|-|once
CSGGPGEAFF
TGCAGCGGTGGGCCCGGTGAAGCTTTCTTT
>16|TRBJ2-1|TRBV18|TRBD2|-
CASSPYTSGTANEQFF
TGTGCCAGCTCACCTTATACTAGCGGGACTGCCAATGAGCAGTTCTTC
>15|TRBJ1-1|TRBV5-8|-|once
CASSLTGAPRTEAFF
TGTGCCAGCAGCTTGACAGGAGCACCAAGAACTGAAGCTTTCTTT
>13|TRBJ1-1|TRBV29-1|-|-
CSVGRPGEAEAFF
TGCAGCGTTGGGAGACCGGGGGAGGCTGAAGCTTTCTTT
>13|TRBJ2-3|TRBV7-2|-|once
CASAERVTDTQYF
TGTGCCAGCGCCGAGCGGGTCACAGATACGCAGTATTTT
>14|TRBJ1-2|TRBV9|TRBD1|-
CASSVGTGDGGYTF
TGTGCCAGCAGCGTAGGAACAGGGGATGGTGGCTACACCTTC
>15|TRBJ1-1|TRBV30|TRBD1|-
CAWSAGQGPNTEAFF
TGTGCCTGGAGTGCGGGACAGGGACCGAACACTGAAGCTTTCTTT
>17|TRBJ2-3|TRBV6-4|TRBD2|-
CASSESGRVDNTDTQYF
TGTGCCAGCAGTGAGAGCGGGAGGGTCGACAACACAGATACGCAGTATTTT
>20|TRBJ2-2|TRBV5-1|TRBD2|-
CASSLSTLAGGTRGTGELFF
TGCGCCAGCAGCTTGTCCACACTAGCGGGAGGGACCAGGGGTACCGGGGAGCTGTTTTTT
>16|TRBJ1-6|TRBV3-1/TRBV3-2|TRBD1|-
CASSRRGQGAYSPLHF
TGTGCCAGCAGCCGGAGAGGACAGGGGGCATATTCACCCCTCCACTTT
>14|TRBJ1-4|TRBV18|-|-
CASSPIGTGEKLFF
TGTGCCAGCTCACCAATAGGAACGGGAGAAAAACTGTTTTTT
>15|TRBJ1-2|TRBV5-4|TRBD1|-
CASRPPGQANYGYTF
TGTGCCAGCAGGCCCCCGGGACAGGCAAACTATGGCTACACCTTC
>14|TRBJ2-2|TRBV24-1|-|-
CATSDYRNTGELFF
TGTGCCACCAGTGATTACAGAAACACCGGGGAGCTGTTTTTT
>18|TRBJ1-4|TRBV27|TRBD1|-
CASSSPPRQGGTNEKLFF
TGTGCCAGCAGTTCCCCTCCCCGACAGGGGGGAACTAATGAAAAACTGTTTTTT
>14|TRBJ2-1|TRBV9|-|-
CASSVGYSYNEQFF
TGTGCCAGCAGCGTAGGGTACTCCTACAATGAGCAGTTCTTC
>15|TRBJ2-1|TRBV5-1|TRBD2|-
CASNHGTSVDNEQFF
TGCGCCAGCAATCACGGGACTAGCGTAGACAATGAGCAGTTCTTC
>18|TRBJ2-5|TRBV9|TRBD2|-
CASSVATSGSPGQETQYF
TGTGCCAGCAGCGTAGCTACTAGCGGGAGCCCCGGGCAAGAGACCCAGTACTTC
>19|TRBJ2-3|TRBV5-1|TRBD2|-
CASSLYGLAGGRYTDTQYF
TGCGCCAGCAGCCTCTACGGACTAGCGGGAGGCCGCTACACAGATACGCAGTATTTT
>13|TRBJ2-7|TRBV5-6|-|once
CASRGASSYEQYF
TGTGCCAGCCGTGGGGCCAGCTCCTACGAGCAGTACTTC
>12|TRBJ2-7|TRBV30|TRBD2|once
CALSTGRREQYF
TGTGCCTTGTCGACCGGGAGGAGGGAGCAGTACTTC
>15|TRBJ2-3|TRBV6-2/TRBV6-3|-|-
CASSLRDFGTDTQYF
TGTGCCAGCAGTCTCCGGGACTTCGGCACAGATACGCAGTATTTT
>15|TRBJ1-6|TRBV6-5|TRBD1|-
CASRKTGERNSPLHF
TGTGCCAGCAGAAAAACAGGGGAGCGTAATTCACCCCTCCACTTT
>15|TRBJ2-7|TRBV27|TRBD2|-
CASSSHSGGTYEQYF
TGTGCCAGCAGTTCTCATAGCGGGGGGACCTACGAGCAGTACTTC
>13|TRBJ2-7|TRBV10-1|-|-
CASSRYQGYEQYF
TGCGCCAGCAGTCGATATCAGGGGTACGAGCAGTACTTC
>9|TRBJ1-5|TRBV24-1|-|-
CATGIAQHF
TGTGCCACCGGGATAGCCCAGCATTTT
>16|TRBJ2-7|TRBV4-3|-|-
CASSQEVTASNYEQYF
TGCGCCAGCAGCCAAGAGGTAACCGCGTCGAACTACGAGCAGTACTTC
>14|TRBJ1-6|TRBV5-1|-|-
CASSLDRVESPLHF
TGCGCCAGCAGCTTGGACAGGGTGGAATCACCCCTCCACTTT
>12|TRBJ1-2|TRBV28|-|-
CASREKNYGYTF
TGTGCCAGCAGAGAGAAAAACTATGGCTACACCTTC
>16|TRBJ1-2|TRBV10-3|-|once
CAISRTPPRERRGYTF
TGTGCCATCAGTCGAACCCCCCCCCGGGAGCGACGGGGCTACACCTTC
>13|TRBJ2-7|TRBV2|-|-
CASSSLGPHEQYF
TGTGCCAGCAGCTCTTTGGGGCCCCACGAGCAGTACTTC
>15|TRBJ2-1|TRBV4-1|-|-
CASSQESGSYNEQFF
TGCGCCAGCAGCCAAGAATCGGGATCCTACAATGAGCAGTTCTTC
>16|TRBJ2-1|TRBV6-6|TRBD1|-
CASSGAGGESYNEQFF
TGTGCCAGCAGTGGGGCAGGGGGCGAGTCCTACAATGAGCAGTTCTTC
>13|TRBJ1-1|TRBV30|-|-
CAWEAGKNTEAFF
TGTGCCTGGGAAGCCGGGAAGAACACTGAAGCTTTCTTT
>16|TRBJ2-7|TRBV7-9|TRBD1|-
CASSSQTGGFIYEQYF
TGTGCCAGCAGCTCTCAGACAGGGGGCTTTATTTACGAGCAGTACTTC
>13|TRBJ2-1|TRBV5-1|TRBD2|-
CASSPGLVNEQFF
TGCGCCAGCAGCCCAGGACTAGTCAATGAGCAGTTCTTC
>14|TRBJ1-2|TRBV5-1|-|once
CASSSDKGAYGYTF
TGCGCCAGCAGCTCGGACAAAGGGGCCTATGGCTACACCTTC
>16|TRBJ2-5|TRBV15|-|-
CATSRVGNSGAETQYF
TGTGCCACCAGCAGAGTCGGGAATAGCGGTGCGGAGACCCAGTACTTC
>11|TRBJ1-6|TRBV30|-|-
CAWSSPSPLHF
TGTGCCTGGAGTTCACCTTCACCCCTCCACTTT
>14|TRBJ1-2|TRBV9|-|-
CASSVEGRNYGYTF
TGTGCCAGCAGCGTCGAGGGACGGAACTATGGCTACACCTTC
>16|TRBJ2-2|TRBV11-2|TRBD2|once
CASSLQTGGNTGELFF
TGTGCCAGCAGCTTACAAACGGGAGGGAACACCGGGGAGCTGTTTTTT
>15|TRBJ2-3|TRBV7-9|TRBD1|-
CASSSSGGSTDTQYF
TGTGCCAGCAGCTCTTCAGGGGGTTCCACAGATACGCAGTATTTT
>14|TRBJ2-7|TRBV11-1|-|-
CASSLGSLSYEQYF
TGTGCCAGCAGCTTAGGCAGCCTCTCCTACGAGCAGTACTTC
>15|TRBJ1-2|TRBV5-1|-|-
CASSPGLGSYYGYTF
TGCGCCAGCAGCCCAGGGTTGGGGAGCTACTATGGCTACACCTTC
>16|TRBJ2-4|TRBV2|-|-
CASKGGLGFGKNIQYF
TGTGCCAGCAAGGGGGGTTTGGGCTTCGGGAAAAACATTCAGTACTTC